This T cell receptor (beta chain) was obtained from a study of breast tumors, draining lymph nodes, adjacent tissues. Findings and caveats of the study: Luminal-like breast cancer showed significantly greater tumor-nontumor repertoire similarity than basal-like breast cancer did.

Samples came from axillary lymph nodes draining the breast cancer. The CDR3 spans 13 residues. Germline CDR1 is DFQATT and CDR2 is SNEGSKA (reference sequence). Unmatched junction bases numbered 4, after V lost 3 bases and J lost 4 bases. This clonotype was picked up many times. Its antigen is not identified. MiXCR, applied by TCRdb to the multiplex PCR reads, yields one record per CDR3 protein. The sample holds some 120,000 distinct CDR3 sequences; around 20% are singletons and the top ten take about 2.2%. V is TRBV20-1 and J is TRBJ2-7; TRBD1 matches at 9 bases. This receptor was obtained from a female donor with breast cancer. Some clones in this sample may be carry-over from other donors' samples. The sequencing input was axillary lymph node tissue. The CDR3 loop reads CSARDRGPYEQYF. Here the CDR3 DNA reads TGCAGTGCTAGGGACAGGGGACCTTACGAGCAGTACTTC.